The present T cell receptor (beta chain) was sequenced within a study of CD8+ T cells in alopecia areata. The CDR3 loop spans 11 amino acids. Germline CDR1 reads SNHLY; CDR2 reads FYNNEI. V lost 0 bases to trimming and J lost 11 bases, with 7 bases between them. This clone was observed once. It was cDNA, reverse transcribed from extracted RNA, that served as the sequencing template. The data were produced by immunoSEQ multiplex PCR, yet TCRdb's version contains in-frame clones alone and is incomplete. The table has roughly 140,000 clones, roughly 58% seen once. The source of this sequence is a human donor in good health. Sequenced: CD8+ T cells sorted from blood. This sequence joins TRBV2 and TRBJ1-2; no definite D call. The CDR3 here is CASSEALRYTF. In nucleotides, the CDR3 is TGTGCCAGCAGTGAAGCGCTTAGGTACACCTTC.